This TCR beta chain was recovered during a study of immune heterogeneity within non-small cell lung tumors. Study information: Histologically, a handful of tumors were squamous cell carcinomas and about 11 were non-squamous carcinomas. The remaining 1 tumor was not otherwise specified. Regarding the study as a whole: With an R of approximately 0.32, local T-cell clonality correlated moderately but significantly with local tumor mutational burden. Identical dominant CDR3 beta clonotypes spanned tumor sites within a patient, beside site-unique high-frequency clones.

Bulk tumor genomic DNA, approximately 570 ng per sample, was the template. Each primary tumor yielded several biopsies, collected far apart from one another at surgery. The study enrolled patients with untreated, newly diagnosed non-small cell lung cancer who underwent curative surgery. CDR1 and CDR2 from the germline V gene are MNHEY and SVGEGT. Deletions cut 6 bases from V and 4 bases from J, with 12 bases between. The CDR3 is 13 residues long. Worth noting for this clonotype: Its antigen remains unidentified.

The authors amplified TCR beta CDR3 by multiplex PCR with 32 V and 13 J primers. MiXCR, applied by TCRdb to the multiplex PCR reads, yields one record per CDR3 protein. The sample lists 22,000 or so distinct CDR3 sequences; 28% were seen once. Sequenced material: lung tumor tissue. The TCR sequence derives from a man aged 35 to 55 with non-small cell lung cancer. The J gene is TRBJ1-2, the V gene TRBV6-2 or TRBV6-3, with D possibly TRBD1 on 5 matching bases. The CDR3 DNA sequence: TGTGCCAGCAGCTCCGGGACCATCTATGGCTACACCTTC. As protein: CASSSGTIYGYTF.